This TCR beta chain was identified during a study of T cells in Graves' hyperthyroidism and ophthalmopathy (dated by TCRdb to about 2019). A note on the overall study: Peripheral blood was collected at initial diagnosis, before any treatment. For training and testing, the 100 or so patients in the discovery cohort were randomly divided in a 7:3 ratio. The paper describes TCR Vbeta CDR3 sequencing of more than 120 peripheral blood samples, made up of 43 ophthalmopathy patients, some 80 hyperthyroidism patients and 17 progressor patients. After blood sampling, hyperthyroidism patients were treated with methimazole at a starting dose of 30 mg daily, and ophthalmopathy patients were treated with high-dose intravenous methylprednisolone. In about 6 Graves' hyperthyroidism patients, the study also compared T-cell repertoires from thyroid tissue with T-cell repertoires from blood. Prospective prediction of ophthalmopathy was tested in an independent validation cohort of 18 hyperthyroidism patients and roughly 16 patients who later progressed to ophthalmopathy. TCR V-J signatures able to tell the groups apart were searched for in a discovery cohort of 95 to 100 patients, of whom around 43 had Graves' ophthalmopathy and around 56 had stable Graves' hyperthyroidism.

The CDR3 starts with the cysteine, ends with the phenylalanine, and has 15 residues. Only CDR3 DNA is held: 45 bases, read in frame from base 1. Trimming costs V 7 bases and J 0 bases, and their ends lie 12 bases apart. The TCR beta CDR3 regions were amplified from the RNA transcripts. For the first round of RT-PCR on the TCR CDR3, the HTBI primer set was used together with the Qiagen OneStep RT-PCR kit. Libraries were constructed in a second round of multiplex PCR, after which size selection and purification were carried out. Libraries were sequenced paired-end with 100 bp reads on an Illumina HiSeq2000. As for the original processing: SOAPnuke was used to process the raw data, removing reads that contained adapters or uncalled bases, had a mean Phred below 15, or lacked an exact match to the constant primer or identifier. COPE v1.2.5 was used to merge the high-quality paired reads, and each unique nucleotide sequence was defined as a clonotype. MiTCR v1.1 was used to align clonotypes to the IMGT TRBV, TRBD and TRBJ reference segments. The analysis was restricted to V-J combinations with a frequency above 0.0001, which together covered roughly 99% of the repertoires. The TCS score was defined as F50 (clonal expansion) divided by E x V (chaos), with BLOSUM62-based TCRdist calculated between CDR3 peptides within each V-J. Welch's t-statistics and random forest reduced roughly 540 V-J features to about 12, which were used in a naive Bayes classifier (R e1071). TCRdb's own reprocessing of the public reads used fastp at Q25 and MiXCR and kept productive beta chains. Every entry covers one CDR3 protein and lists the most common genes and DNA from its rows. The V and J calls follow TCRdb's processing rather than the paper's. This sample lists 600,000 to 850,000 distinct CDR3 sequences; around 20% were detected once. Of the sample, roughly a sixth is held by the ten largest clones.

A note on this clonotype: No antigen is known for it. Nothing much larger sits one base from this clone, and base qualities are not available.

Hyperthyroidism patients were aged 18 to 65 years and newly diagnosed, with disease duration of less than 2 months. Any patient with an uncontrolled infection, another autoimmune disease, pregnancy or lactation was excluded. Diagnoses were established on the basis of clinical symptoms, serum thyroxine and TRAb, thyroid ultrasound, and orbital computed tomography. Blood from progressor patients was drawn when they were first diagnosed with hyperthyroidism, before any ophthalmopathy symptoms appeared. Ficoll-Paque density gradient centrifugation was used to isolate PBMCs from about 9 ml of fresh peripheral blood. Progressor patients were defined as those initially diagnosed with Graves' hyperthyroidism in whom ophthalmopathy developed during follow-up. Trizol reagent was used to extract total RNA, and RNA quality was then checked on an Agilent 2100 Bioanalyzer. The paper as a whole reports these results and caveats: No statistical method was used to set the sample size in advance, and investigators knew the group allocation. In validation, the model predicted progression to ophthalmopathy with approximately 71% sensitivity and roughly 72% specificity, a median of around six months before onset. Blood samples also contained most of the expanded thyroid clonotypes (frequency above 0.001), which suggests that blood repertoires may reflect thyroid immune responses. A model built on a 13 V-J signature distinguished ophthalmopathy from stable hyperthyroidism, reaching about 88% sensitivity and about 81% specificity in cross-validation and 80%/75% in testing.

The specimen sequenced was blood. The sequence joins TRBV12-3 or TRBV12-4 to TRBJ2-2; the D region is possibly TRBD1 or TRBD2, each matching across 5 bases. This receptor was obtained from a woman between 50 and 59 years old with Graves' hyperthyroidism that later progressed to Graves' ophthalmopathy. The CDR3 reads CASITGATNTGELFF. The DNA sequence reads TGTGCCAGCATCACCGGGGCAACGAACACCGGGGAGCTGTTTTTT.